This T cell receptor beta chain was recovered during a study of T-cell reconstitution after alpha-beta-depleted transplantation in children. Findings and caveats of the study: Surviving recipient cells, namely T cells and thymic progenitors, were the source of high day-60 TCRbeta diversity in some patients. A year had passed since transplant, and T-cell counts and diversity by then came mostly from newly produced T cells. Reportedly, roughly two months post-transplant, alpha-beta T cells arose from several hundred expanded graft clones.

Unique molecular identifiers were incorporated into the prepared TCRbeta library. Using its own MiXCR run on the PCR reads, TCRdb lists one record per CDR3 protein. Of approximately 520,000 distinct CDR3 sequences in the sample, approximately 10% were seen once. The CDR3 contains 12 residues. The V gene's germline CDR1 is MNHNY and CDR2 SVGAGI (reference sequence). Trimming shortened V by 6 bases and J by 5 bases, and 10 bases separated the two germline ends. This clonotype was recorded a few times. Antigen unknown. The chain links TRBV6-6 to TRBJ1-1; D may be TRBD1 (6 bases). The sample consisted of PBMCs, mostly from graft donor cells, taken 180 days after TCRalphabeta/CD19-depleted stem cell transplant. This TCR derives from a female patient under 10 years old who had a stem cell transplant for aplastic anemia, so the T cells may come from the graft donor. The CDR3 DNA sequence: TGTGCCAGCAGGGAGGGGGAAACTGAAGCTTTCTTT. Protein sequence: CASREGETEAFF.